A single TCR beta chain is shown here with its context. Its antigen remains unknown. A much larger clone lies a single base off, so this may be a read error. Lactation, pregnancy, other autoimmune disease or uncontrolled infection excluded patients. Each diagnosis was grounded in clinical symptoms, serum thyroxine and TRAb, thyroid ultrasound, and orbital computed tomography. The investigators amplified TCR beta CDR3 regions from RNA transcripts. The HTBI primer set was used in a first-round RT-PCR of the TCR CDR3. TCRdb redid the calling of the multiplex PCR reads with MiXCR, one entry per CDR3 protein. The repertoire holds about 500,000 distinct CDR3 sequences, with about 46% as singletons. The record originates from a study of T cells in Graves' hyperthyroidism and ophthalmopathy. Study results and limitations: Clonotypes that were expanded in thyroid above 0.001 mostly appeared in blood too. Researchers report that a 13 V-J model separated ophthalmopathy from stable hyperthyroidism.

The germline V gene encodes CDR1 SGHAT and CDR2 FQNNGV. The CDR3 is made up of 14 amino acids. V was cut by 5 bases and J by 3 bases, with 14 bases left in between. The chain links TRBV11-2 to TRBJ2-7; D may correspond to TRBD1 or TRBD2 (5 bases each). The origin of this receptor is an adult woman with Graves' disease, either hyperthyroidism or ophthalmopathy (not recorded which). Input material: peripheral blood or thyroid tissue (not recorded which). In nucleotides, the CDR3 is TGTGCCAGCAGCCGGACGGGGCCTGACTACGAGCAGTACTTC. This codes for CASSRTGPDYEQYF.